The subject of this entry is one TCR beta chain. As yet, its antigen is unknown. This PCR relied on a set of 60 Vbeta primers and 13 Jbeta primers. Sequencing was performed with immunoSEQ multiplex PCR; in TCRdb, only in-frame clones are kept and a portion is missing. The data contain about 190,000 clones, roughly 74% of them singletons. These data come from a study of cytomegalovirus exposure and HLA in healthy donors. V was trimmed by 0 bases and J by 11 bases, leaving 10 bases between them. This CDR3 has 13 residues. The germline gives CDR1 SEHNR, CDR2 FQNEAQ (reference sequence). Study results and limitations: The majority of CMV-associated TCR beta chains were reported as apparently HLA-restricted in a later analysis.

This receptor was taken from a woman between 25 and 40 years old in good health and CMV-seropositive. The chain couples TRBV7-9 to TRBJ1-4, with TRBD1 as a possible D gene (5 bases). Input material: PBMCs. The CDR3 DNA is TGTGCCAGCAGCTTAGCGGTGCGGGGCAAACTGTTTTTT. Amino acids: CASSLAVRGKLFF. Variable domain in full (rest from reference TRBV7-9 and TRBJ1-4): DTGVSQNPRHKITKRGQNVTFRCDPISEHNRLYWYRQTLGQGPEFLTYFQNEAQLEKSRLLSDRFSAERPKGSFSTLEIQRTEQGDSAMYLCASSLAVRGKLFFGSGTQLSVL.